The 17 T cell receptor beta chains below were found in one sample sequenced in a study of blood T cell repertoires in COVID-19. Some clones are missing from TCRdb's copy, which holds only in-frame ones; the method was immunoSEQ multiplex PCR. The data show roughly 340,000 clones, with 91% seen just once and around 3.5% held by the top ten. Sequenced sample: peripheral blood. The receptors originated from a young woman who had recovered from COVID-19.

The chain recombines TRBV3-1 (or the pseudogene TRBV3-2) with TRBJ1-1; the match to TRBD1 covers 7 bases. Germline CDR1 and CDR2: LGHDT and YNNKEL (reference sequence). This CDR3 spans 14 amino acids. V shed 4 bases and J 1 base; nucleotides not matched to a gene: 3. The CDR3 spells CASSRTGENTEAFF. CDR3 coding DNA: TGTGCCAGCAGCCGAACAGGGGAGAACACTGAAGCTTTCTTT.

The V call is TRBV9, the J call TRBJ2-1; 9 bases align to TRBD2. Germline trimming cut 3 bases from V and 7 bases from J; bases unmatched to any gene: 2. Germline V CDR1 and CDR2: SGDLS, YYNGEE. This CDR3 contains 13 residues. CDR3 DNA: TGTGCCAGCAGCGGGACTAGCGTGAATGAGCAGTTCTTC. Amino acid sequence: CASSGTSVNEQFF.

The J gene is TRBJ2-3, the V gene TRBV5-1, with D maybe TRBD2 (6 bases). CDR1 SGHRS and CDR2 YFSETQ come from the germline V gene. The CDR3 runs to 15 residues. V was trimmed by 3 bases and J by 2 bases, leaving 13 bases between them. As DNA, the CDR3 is TGCGCCAGCAGCTCTCAGGTGCGGGACACAGATACGCAGTATTTT. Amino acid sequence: CASSSQVRDTDTQYF.

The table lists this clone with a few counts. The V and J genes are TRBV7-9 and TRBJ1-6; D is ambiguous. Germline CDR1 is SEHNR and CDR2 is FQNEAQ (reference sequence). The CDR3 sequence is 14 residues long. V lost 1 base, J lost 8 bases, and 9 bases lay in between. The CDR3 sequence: CASSLVAADSPLHF. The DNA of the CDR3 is TGTGCCAGCAGCTTAGTTGCCGCAGATTCACCCCTCCACTTT.

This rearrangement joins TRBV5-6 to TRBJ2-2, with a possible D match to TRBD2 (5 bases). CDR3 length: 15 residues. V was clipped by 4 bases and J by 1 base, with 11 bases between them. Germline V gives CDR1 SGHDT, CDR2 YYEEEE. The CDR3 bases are TGTGCCAGCAGCGCCCGGAGGCAGAACACCGGGGAGCTGTTTTTT. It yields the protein CASSARRQNTGELFF.

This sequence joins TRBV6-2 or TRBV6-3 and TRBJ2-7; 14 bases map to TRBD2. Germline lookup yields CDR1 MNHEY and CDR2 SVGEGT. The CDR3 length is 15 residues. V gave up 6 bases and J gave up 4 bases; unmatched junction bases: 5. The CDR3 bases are TGTGCCAGCAGCTTCGGGACTAGCGGGAGATACGAGCAGTACGTC. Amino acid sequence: CASSFGTSGRYEQYV.

The CDR3 DNA reads as TGTGCCAGCAGCCTCCGACAGGGCGATAATTCACCCCTCCACTTT. Translation: CASSLRQGDNSPLHF. The gene calls are TRBV5-4 and TRBJ1-6, with 7 bases fitting TRBD1. This CDR3 is built from 15 residues. CDR1 and CDR2 from the germline V gene are SGHNT and YYREEE (reference sequence). With 4 bases clipped from V and 5 bases from J, the junction kept 6 bases outside the gene matches.

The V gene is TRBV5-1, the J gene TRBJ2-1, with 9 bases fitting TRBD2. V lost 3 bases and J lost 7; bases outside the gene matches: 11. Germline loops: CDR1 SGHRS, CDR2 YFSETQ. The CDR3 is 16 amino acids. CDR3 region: CASSSSLAGVKNEQFF. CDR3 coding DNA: TGCGCCAGCAGCTCGAGCTTAGCGGGAGTTAAAAATGAGCAGTTCTTC.

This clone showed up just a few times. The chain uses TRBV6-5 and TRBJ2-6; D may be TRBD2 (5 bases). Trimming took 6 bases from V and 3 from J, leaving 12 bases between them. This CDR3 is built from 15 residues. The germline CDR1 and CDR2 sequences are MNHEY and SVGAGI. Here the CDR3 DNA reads TGTGCCAGCAGAGGCCCCGGGGTTGGGGCCAACGTCCTGACTTTC. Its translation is CASRGPGVGANVLTF.

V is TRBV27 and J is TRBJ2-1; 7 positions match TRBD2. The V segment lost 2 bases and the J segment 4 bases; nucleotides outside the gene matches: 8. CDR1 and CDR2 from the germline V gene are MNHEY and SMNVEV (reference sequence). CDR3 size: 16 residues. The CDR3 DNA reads TGTGCCAGCAGTTTAGATAGCGGGTCTTTTTACAATGAGCAGTTCTTC. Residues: CASSLDSGSFYNEQFF.

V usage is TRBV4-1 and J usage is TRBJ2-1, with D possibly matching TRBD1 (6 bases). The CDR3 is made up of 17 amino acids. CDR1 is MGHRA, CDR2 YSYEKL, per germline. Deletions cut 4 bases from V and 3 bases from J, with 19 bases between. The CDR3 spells CASSPYAGTQRYNEQFF. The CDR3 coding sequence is TGCGCCAGCAGCCCCTACGCCGGGACACAGCGCTACAATGAGCAGTTCTTC.

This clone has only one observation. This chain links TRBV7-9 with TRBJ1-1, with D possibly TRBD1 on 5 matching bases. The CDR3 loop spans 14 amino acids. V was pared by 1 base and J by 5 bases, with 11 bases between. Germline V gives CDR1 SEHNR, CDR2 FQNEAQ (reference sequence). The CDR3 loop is CASSLGGSITEAFF. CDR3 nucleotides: TGTGCCAGCAGCTTAGGGGGCTCGATTACTGAAGCTTTCTTT.

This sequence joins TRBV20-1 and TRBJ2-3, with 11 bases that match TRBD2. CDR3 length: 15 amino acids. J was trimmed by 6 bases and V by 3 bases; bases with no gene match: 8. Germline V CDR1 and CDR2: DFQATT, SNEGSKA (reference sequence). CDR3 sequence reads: CSASQLAGVGDTQYF. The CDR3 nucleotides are TGCAGTGCTAGTCAACTAGCGGGAGTCGGGGATACGCAGTATTTT.

CDR3 sequence reads: CAWSVVHYGYTF. In DNA form, the CDR3 reads TGTGCCTGGAGTGTCGTCCACTATGGCTACACCTTC. V and J are TRBV30 and TRBJ1-2; D remains ambiguous. Deletions cut 0 bases from V and 3 bases from J, with 5 bases between. CDR3 length: 12 residues. Germline loops: CDR1 GTSNPN, CDR2 SVGIG (reference sequence).

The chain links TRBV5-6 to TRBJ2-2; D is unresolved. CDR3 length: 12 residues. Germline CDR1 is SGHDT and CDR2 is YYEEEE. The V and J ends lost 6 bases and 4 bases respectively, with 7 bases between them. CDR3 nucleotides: TGTGCCAGCACTATTCCCACCGGGGAGCTGTTTTTT. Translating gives CASTIPTGELFF.

The CDR3 protein is CASSPASGVNQPQHF. The CDR3 nucleotides read TGTGCCAGCTCACCAGCTTCAGGGGTCAATCAGCCCCAGCATTTT. The rearrangement joins TRBV18 to TRBJ1-5; D is perhaps TRBD1 (6 bases). CDR3 size: 15 residues. The germline V gene has CDR1 KGHSH and CDR2 LQKENI. Deletions cut 2 bases from V and 3 bases from J, with 11 bases between.

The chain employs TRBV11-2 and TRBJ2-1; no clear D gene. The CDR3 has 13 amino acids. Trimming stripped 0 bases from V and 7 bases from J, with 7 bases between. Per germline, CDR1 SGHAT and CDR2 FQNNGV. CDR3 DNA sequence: TGTGCCAGCAGCTTAGAGCTCGGGAATGAGCAGTTCTTC. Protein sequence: CASSLELGNEQFF.